This TCR beta chain was recorded in a study of metastatic and nonmetastatic thyroid tumors (TCRdb year 2020). For context, the study as a whole: Repertoires from peripheral blood and from tumor or nodule tissue samples of malignant and benign thyroid patients were compared.

Library preparation was by PCR. The run used an Illumina HiSeq 4000. High-throughput sequencing was used to profile the CDR3 region of the TCR beta-chain in every patient. The original methods were these. The researchers built a classifier to tell apart papillary thyroid cancer patients with distant metastasis, based on CDR3 differences among clinicopathological groups. To measure repertoire diversity the researchers used the Shannon index, while the Morisita-Horn index served to gauge how similar the tumor and blood repertoires were. TCRdb passed the public sequencing reads through fastp at Q25 and MiXCR, retaining productive beta sequences. The V and J calls shown here were made by TCRdb, not taken from the authors' results. For this sample there are over 5,500 clones; around 37% appear just once. Of the sample, about two fifths falls within the top ten clones. General findings and caveats noted by the study authors: In both blood and tumor samples, TCR beta diversity was reported to be significantly higher in malignant tumors than in benign nodules.

To note about this clone: No cognate antigen has been identified for it. No base quality information exists; no much larger clone differs at one position.

From the germline V gene (reference sequence), CDR1 is PRHDT and CDR2 is FYEKMQ. The CDR3 runs 14 residues from the cysteine to the phenylalanine. The kept DNA is CDR3 alone, 42 bases in frame from the first base. Trimming removed 5 bases from V and 2 bases from J, leaving 12 bases between the germline ends. None of the patients had been given any treatment before thyroid surgery. Patient clinical samples collected from about 2012 to 2018 were retrospectively analysed using T-cell receptor beta sequencing. Sample: adjacent normal tissue. Recombination connected TRBV13 to TRBJ1-2; too little of a D gene remains to name it. This clonotype was obtained from a female donor with papillary thyroid cancer or a benign thyroid nodule (not recorded which). Some clones in this sample may be carry-over from other donors' samples. This receptor has the CDR3 CASSPRIPNYGYTF. The nucleotide sequence reads TGTGCCAGCAGCCCGAGAATCCCCAACTATGGCTACACCTTC. The entire variable domain, with the stretches around the CDR3 drawn from the reference TRBV13 and TRBJ1-2 proteins, is AAGVIQSPRHLIKEKRETATLKCYPIPRHDTVYWYQQGPGQDPQFLISFYEKMQSDKGSIPDRFSAQQFSDYHSELNMSSLELGDSALYFCASSPRIPNYGYTFGSGTRLTVV.